This T cell receptor beta chain comes out of a study of blood T cell repertoires in COVID-19. In the authors' methods: Estimation of nucleated cell counts relied on the amplification of reference gene primers. Method: immunoSEQ multiplex PCR; TCRdb's copy keeps in-frame clones and lacks some. The DNA was the basis for D and trimming; V, J and clone size are from that table. The sample has about 380,000 clones, 88% seen once. Germline V lookup: CDR1 SGHRS, CDR2 YFSETQ. Trimming cost V 4 bases and J 5 bases; bases outside gene matches: 10. This CDR3 region has 15 residues. Adults between roughly 18 and 95 years of age took part from more than 20 US areas. Clinical history reported by participants formed the basis on which cohorts were assigned.

The receptor comes from a woman under 30 who had recovered from COVID-19. The V gene is TRBV5-1, the J gene TRBJ1-2; 8 nucleotides agree with TRBD1. The source material was PBMCs or T cells enriched from blood (not recorded which). In nucleotides, the CDR3 is TGCGCCAGCAGCCCAATTGGACAGGGAGGTTATGGCTACACCTTC. As protein: CASSPIGQGGYGYTF.